This T cell receptor beta chain stems from a study of identical twins' blood T cells. Study-level results: Top TCRbeta clonotypes were shared more with twin than unrelated donors.

This clonotype was seen more than once but under ten times. Its antigen is unidentified. An end of the junction does not agree with germline; a read error may underlie this. There are 16 residues in the CDR3. Both ends of each TCR cDNA library bore sample-specific barcodes. TCRdb ran MiXCR on the 5' RACE reads and lists one entry per CDR3 protein. The sample holds roughly 340,000 distinct CDR3 sequences, around 30% seen once. Three pairs of healthy female monozygous twins were the donors. The rearrangement joins TRBV12-3 or TRBV12-4 to TRBJ2-3, with D perhaps being TRBD1 or TRBD2 (6 bases each). The sequencing input was PBMCs. The receptor was derived from a woman aged 18 to 55 in good health. The CDR3 sequence: CASSVPKGGGTDTRYF. CDR3 coding DNA: TGTGCCAGCAGCGTGCCCAAGGGGGGAGGCACAGATACGCGGTATTTT.